These 30 T cell receptor beta chains originate from one sample sequenced in a study of T cell changes during pregnancy in multiple sclerosis. Clones were sequenced by immunoSEQ multiplex PCR, and TCRdb holds only the in-frame ones, with some missing. The table records about 94,000 clones, 85% to 95% of them present only once. The source was peripheral blood, collected in the third trimester of pregnancy. Source of these receptors: a female donor with multiple sclerosis, enrolled in a pregnancy study.

The chain is built from TRBV6-1 and TRBJ2-3; D might be TRBD2 (6 bases). Germline loops: CDR1 MNHNS, CDR2 SASEGT. V lost 5 bases and J 5 bases, leaving 14 bases between the germline ends. This CDR3 contains 14 residues. CDR3 bases: TGTGCCAGCAGTCGGGACTCCACGGGAGATACGCAGTATTTT. This gives the protein CASSRDSTGDTQYF.

Written as DNA, the CDR3 is TGCAGCGCCGATTGGGTAGGGACACTTATGGAGGCTGAAGCTTTCTTT. Protein: CSADWVGTLMEAEAFF. The V and J genes are TRBV29-1 and TRBJ1-1, with a weak D call TRBD1 (6 bases). CDR1 SQVTM and CDR2 ANQGSEA come from the germline V gene. The CDR3 totals 16 residues. Trimming shortened V by 7 bases and J by 6 bases, and 27 bases separated the two germline ends.

The chain combines TRBV30 with TRBJ1-2, with D uncertain. This CDR3 region has 11 residues. Per the germline V gene, CDR1 is GTSNPN and CDR2 is SVGIG (reference sequence). Trimming cost V 0 bases and J 7 bases, with 6 bases left between them. The CDR3 DNA follows: TGTGCCTGGAGTGTGGGAGTTGGCTACACCTTC. Its protein is CAWSVGVGYTF.

CDR3 residues: CASSLHRGAMNTEAFF. The CDR3 DNA is TGTGCCAGTAGTCTCCACAGGGGCGCGATGAACACTGAAGCTTTCTTT. The chain links TRBV19 to TRBJ1-1, with 7 bases matching TRBD1. Germline values: CDR1 LNHDA, CDR2 SQIVND (reference sequence). V trimming: 5 bases; J trimming: 0 bases; junction bases outside the gene matches: 9. The CDR3 covers 16 residues.

The chain links TRBV14 to TRBJ1-1; D is perhaps TRBD1 (5 bases). CDR3 length equals 14 residues. Germline CDR1 and CDR2: SGHDN and FVKESK. V lost 0 bases and J lost 8, with 13 bases in between. The CDR3 sequence is CASSQERRQREAFF. CDR3 DNA: TGTGCCAGCAGCCAAGAGAGAAGACAGCGCGAAGCTTTCTTT.

The chain is built from TRBV7-9 and TRBJ2-7; 10 bases are shared with TRBD2. Trimming at V came to 3 bases and at J to 3 bases, leaving 2 bases not matched to a gene. Germline V gene sequence: CDR1 SEHNR, CDR2 FQNEAQ (reference sequence). CDR3 length: 14 residues. Here the CDR3 reads CASSLGLANYEQYF. The CDR3 DNA is TGTGCCAGCAGCTTGGGACTAGCGAACTACGAGCAGTACTTC. Variable domain in full (rest from reference TRBV7-9 and TRBJ2-7): DTGVSQNPRHKITKRGQNVTFRCDPISEHNRLYWYRQTLGQGPEFLTYFQNEAQLEKSRLLSDRFSAERPKGSFSTLEIQRTEQGDSAMYLCASSLGLANYEQYFGPGTRLTVT.

The CDR3 DNA sequence: TGCGCCAGCAGCCCTTGGACTAGTGGCGGCAATGAGCAGTTCTTC. Translation: CASSPWTSGGNEQFF. This chain uses TRBV5-1 with TRBJ2-1; 7 bases line up with TRBD2. After removal of 4 bases from V and 6 bases from J, the junction contained 10 bases not matched to a gene. Germline V gene sequence: CDR1 SGHRS, CDR2 YFSETQ. This CDR3 contains 15 residues.

This chain joins TRBV29-1 and TRBJ2-4, with 7 bases matching TRBD1. The CDR3 has 14 residues. J was trimmed by 0 bases and V by 6 bases; bases with no gene match: 5. Germline V gene lookup returns CDR1 SQVTM and CDR2 ANQGSEA. The CDR3: CSVTTGLAKNIQYF. CDR3 coding DNA: TGCAGCGTAACGACAGGGCTAGCCAAAAACATTCAGTACTTC.

This clone appeared a few times. V usage is TRBV18 and J usage is TRBJ1-1; D possibly corresponds to TRBD1 (6 bases). The V gene's germline CDR1 is KGHSH and CDR2 LQKENI. This CDR3 has 11 residues. With 5 bases removed from V and 10 bases from J, the gap between germline ends came to 11 bases. The CDR3 DNA sequence: TGTGCCAGCTCAGATCGGGGGGCAGCTTTCTTT. Protein sequence: CASSDRGAAFF.

The rearrangement uses TRBV5-6 and TRBJ2-1; 8 bases map to TRBD2. CDR1 is SGHDT and CDR2 is YYEEEE in the germline V gene. The CDR3 sequence is 16 residues long. V lost 5 bases to trimming and J lost 7 bases; unmatched junction nucleotides: 14. CDR3 in DNA: TGTGCCAGCAGTCCCACGGGGGTAGCGGGAAGGAATGAGCAGTTCTTC. It translates to CASSPTGVAGRNEQFF.

This sequence joins TRBV27 and TRBJ2-7; 12 bases agree with TRBD1. The CDR3 is made up of 18 amino acids. Germline CDR1 is MNHEY and CDR2 is SMNVEV (reference sequence). J was trimmed by 6 bases and V by 1 base; bases with no gene match: 13. The DNA of the CDR3 is TGTGCCAGCAGTTTATTTTGGGACAGGGGGCCGCGGTCGTTCGAGCAGTACTTC. It codes for CASSLFWDRGPRSFEQYF.

The chain combines TRBV5-1 with TRBJ2-7; 12 positions match TRBD1. The CDR3 runs to 14 residues. Per the germline V gene, CDR1 is SGHRS and CDR2 is YFSETQ. Germline trimming cut 4 bases from V and 3 bases from J; bases unmatched to any gene: 2. DNA for the CDR3: TGCGCCAGCAGCGGGACAGGGGGCGACTACGAGCAGTACTTC. Its protein product is CASSGTGGDYEQYF.

This chain joins TRBV9 and TRBJ2-1; no clear D gene. Germline lookup yields CDR1 SGDLS and CDR2 YYNGEE. This CDR3 contains 15 residues. Trimming removed 0 bases at V and 3 bases at J, with 10 bases between. The CDR3 DNA reads as TGTGCCAGCAGCGTAGGTCAGGCCCTCTACAATGAGCAGTTCTTC. Protein: CASSVGQALYNEQFF.

This clone was detected once. CDR3 sequence reads: CASSLTKQGNTEAFF. Here the CDR3 DNA reads TGTGCCAGCAGCTTAACCAAACAGGGGAACACTGAAGCTTTCTTT. This sequence joins TRBV11-1 and TRBJ1-1, with D possibly TRBD1 on 6 matching bases. This CDR3 is built from 15 residues. The germline gives CDR1 SGHAT, CDR2 FQDESV (reference sequence). The V end lost 2 bases, the J end lost 1 base, and 11 bases lay between the germline ends. Complete variable domain (other parts from reference TRBV11-1 and TRBJ1-1): EAEVAQSPRYKITEKSQAVAFWCDPISGHATLYWYRQILGQGPELLVQFQDESVVDDSQLPKDRFSAERLKGVDSTLKIQPAELGDSAMYLCASSLTKQGNTEAFFGQGTRLTVV.

The chain has TRBV6-1 and TRBJ1-2; the match to TRBD1 covers 7 bases. V shed 7 bases, J shed 4 bases, and the junction held 12 bases outside the gene matches. The CDR3 has 15 residues. CDR1 and CDR2 (germline): MNHNS, SASEGT. The CDR3 protein is CASTRGSGAGYGYTF. In DNA form, the CDR3 reads TGTGCCAGCACCAGGGGGTCCGGGGCTGGCTATGGCTACACCTTC.

J is TRBJ2-1 and V is TRBV11-2; TRBD2 aligns across 8 bases. This CDR3 has 14 residues. Trimming removed 1 base from V and 10 bases from J; junction bases left unmatched: 6. Germline V CDR1 and CDR2: SGHAT, FQNNGV. CDR3 DNA sequence: TGTGCCAGCAGCTTAGCTAGGACTAGCAACGAGCAGTTCTTC. Its protein product is CASSLARTSNEQFF.

V gene TRBV4-2 combines with J gene TRBJ2-3; 11 bases are a match to TRBD2. The germline gives CDR1 LGHNA, CDR2 YNFKEQ. The CDR3 is 21 amino acids. V was pared by 3 bases and J by 0 bases, with 17 bases of the junction left unmatched. CDR3 bases: TGTGCCAGCAGCCACTCAGAATCACTAGCGGGAGTTGGGGGCAGCACAGATACGCAGTATTTT. This translates into CASSHSESLAGVGGSTDTQYF.

CDR3 nucleotides: TGTGCCACCAGCAGAGTGCGGGGGCGTCCTGAAAAACTGTTTTTT. Amino acids: CATSRVRGRPEKLFF. This chain connects TRBV15 to TRBJ1-4, with a possible D match to TRBD1 (6 bases). The CDR3 runs 15 residues. In germline, CDR1 is LNHNV, CDR2 YYDKDF (reference sequence). Trimming took off 1 base at V and 7 bases at J, with 13 bases between the two ends.

The table lists this clone with a count of one. The V gene is TRBV5-1, the J gene TRBJ2-7; perhaps TRBD1 as D (5 bases). Germline V lookup: CDR1 SGHRS, CDR2 YFSETQ. V was clipped by 0 bases and J by 2 bases, with 12 bases between them. The CDR3 covers 15 residues. CDR3: CASSLETVQTYEQYF. Written as DNA, the CDR3 is TGCGCCAGCAGCTTGGAGACAGTTCAGACCTACGAGCAGTACTTC.

The chain uses TRBV19 and TRBJ1-2; possible D gene TRBD1, 5 bases. The CDR3 is 15 amino acids. Trimming left V 5 bases short and J 8 bases short, with 21 bases between. The germline gives CDR1 LNHDA, CDR2 SQIVND (reference sequence). CDR3 sequence: CASSPLRGDGRGYTF. CDR3 DNA sequence: TGTGCCAGTAGTCCCCTGCGGGGGGACGGTCGAGGCTACACCTTC.

As concerns this clone: Different DNA sequences within this sample yield the same CDR3. J is TRBJ2-7 and V is TRBV27; D unclear. Trimming stripped 5 bases from V and 3 bases from J, with 8 bases between. The CDR3 has 12 residues. CDR1 and CDR2 from the germline V gene are MNHEY and SMNVEV (reference sequence). The CDR3 DNA is TGTGCCAGCAGTCCCTCCAGCTACGAGCAGTACTTC. This gives the protein CASSPSSYEQYF.

The genes are TRBV28 and TRBJ2-4; a weak D match, TRBD2 (7 bases). The CDR3 spans 15 residues. Germline CDR1 MDHEN, CDR2 SYDVKM. Trimming took off 6 bases at V and 4 bases at J, with 16 bases between the two ends. Here the CDR3 reads CASRPRGGSKNIQYF. The CDR3 nucleotides read TGTGCCAGCAGACCAAGGGGGGGGAGTAAAAACATTCAGTACTTC.

The gene calls are TRBV23-1 and TRBJ1-4, with 9 bases matching TRBD1. TRBV23-1 is marked as an open reading frame, function uncertain. With V trimmed by 2 bases and J by 7 bases, 5 bases remained unmatched. This CDR3 is 15 amino acids long. In DNA form, the CDR3 reads TGCGCCAGCAGTCAACCGACAGGGGGAGCTGAAAAACTGTTTTTT. Residues: CASSQPTGGAEKLFF.

The V gene is TRBV5-1, the J gene TRBJ2-7; D might be TRBD1 (6 bases). Germline loops: CDR1 SGHRS, CDR2 YFSETQ. The CDR3 length is 14 residues. V was clipped by 2 bases and J by 2 bases, with 11 bases between them. The chain's CDR3 is CASSFRGQPYEQYF. CDR3 in DNA: TGCGCCAGCAGCTTCCGGGGACAACCCTACGAGCAGTACTTC.

The table lists this clone with a count of one. The gene calls are TRBV9 and TRBJ2-7; 10 bases are a match to TRBD2. Germline CDR1 reads SGDLS; CDR2 reads YYNGEE. V dropped 3 bases and J dropped 5; count of bases not matched to a gene: 11. CDR3 length equals 16 residues. CDR3 nucleotides: TGTGCCAGCAGCGGACCGGGGCTAGCGGGAGCGGACGAGCAGTACTTC. Translated, it gives CASSGPGLAGADEQYF. Full variable domain (missing parts from reference TRBV9 and TRBJ2-7): DSGVTQTPKHLITATGQRVTLRCSPRSGDLSVYWYQQSLDQGLQFLIQYYNGEERAKGNILERFSAQQFPDLHSELNLSSLELGDSALYFCASSGPGLAGADEQYFGPGTRLTVT.

The count of this clone is one. V usage is TRBV5-1 and J usage is TRBJ2-1; 9 bases are a match to TRBD1. The CDR3 has 14 residues. Looked up from germline, CDR1 is SGHRS and CDR2 is YFSETQ. Trimming at V came to 6 bases and at J to 0 bases, leaving 1 base not matched to a gene. This chain's CDR3 is CASTTGGSYNEQFF. CDR3 sequence (DNA): TGCGCCAGCACGACAGGGGGCTCCTACAATGAGCAGTTCTTC.

This rearrangement joins TRBV7-9 to TRBJ1-2; D might be TRBD1 (5 bases). Germline CDR1 and CDR2: SEHNR and FQNEAQ (reference sequence). The CDR3 is 16 amino acids. Trimming took off 4 bases at V and 8 bases at J, with 23 bases between the two ends. CDR3 sequence reads: CASSSTRKSTGLGYTF. In DNA, the CDR3 is TGTGCCAGCAGCTCTACCCGCAAATCTACAGGCTTAGGCTACACCTTC.

The gene calls are TRBV4-2 and TRBJ2-1; TRBD2 is a possible D gene (6 bases). In germline, CDR1 is LGHNA, CDR2 YNFKEQ. V was pared by 1 base and J by 16 bases, with 14 bases between. The CDR3 covers 12 residues. This CDR3 reads CASSQVGLYPFF. As DNA, the CDR3 is TGTGCCAGCAGCCAAGTTGGACTATATCCTTTCTTC.

The rearrangement links TRBV15 to TRBJ2-1; 7 bases are shared with TRBD1. Losses at the gene ends were 5 bases for V and 9 bases for J; bases not matched to a gene: 19. Germline CDR1 LNHNV, CDR2 YYDKDF (reference sequence). The CDR3 is 17 amino acids. The CDR3 is CATSVIPRDRTQVEQFF. In DNA, the CDR3 is TGTGCCACCAGCGTGATCCCCCGGGACAGAACTCAAGTTGAGCAGTTCTTC.

The chain employs TRBV2 and TRBJ2-7; 7 bases agree with TRBD1. The germline V gene has CDR1 SNHLY and CDR2 FYNNEI. This CDR3 is 13 amino acids long. Unmatched junction bases numbered 6, after V lost 5 bases and J lost 5 bases. For the CDR3, the DNA is TGTGCCAGCAGTCGAGACAGGGTGGACGAGCAGTACTTC. This codes for CASSRDRVDEQYF.